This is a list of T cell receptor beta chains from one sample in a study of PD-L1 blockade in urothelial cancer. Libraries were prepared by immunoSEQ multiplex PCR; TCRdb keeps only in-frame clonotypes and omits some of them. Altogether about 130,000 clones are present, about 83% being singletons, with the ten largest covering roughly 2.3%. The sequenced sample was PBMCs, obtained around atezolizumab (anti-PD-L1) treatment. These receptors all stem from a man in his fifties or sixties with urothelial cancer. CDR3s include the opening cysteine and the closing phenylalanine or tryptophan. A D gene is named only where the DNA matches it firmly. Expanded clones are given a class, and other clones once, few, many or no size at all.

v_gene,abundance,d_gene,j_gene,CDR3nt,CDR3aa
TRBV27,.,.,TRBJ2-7,TGTGCCAGCAGTGCAGGTTCTTCCTACGAGCAGTACTTC,CASSAGSSYEQYF
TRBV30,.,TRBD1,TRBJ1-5,TGTGCCTGGACCTACGGACAGGGGGCGAATCAGCCCCAGCATTTT,CAWTYGQGANQPQHF
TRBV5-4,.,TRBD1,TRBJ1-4,TGTGCCAGCAGCCCCCCAGGGGGCCTGAATGAAAAACTGTTTTTT,CASSPPGGLNEKLFF
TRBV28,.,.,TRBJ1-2,TGTGCCAGCAGTCTTACAGATAACTATGGCTACACCTTC,CASSLTDNYGYTF
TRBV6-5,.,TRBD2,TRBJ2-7,TGTGCCAGCAGTCTCGGACTAGCGGGAGTGGGAGAGCAGTACTTC,CASSLGLAGVGEQYF
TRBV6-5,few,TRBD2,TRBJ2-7,TGTGCCAGCAGTTACGCCGCTAGCGGGAGTTACGAGCAGTACTTC,CASSYAASGSYEQYF
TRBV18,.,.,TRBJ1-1,TGTGCCAGCTCTAGTCGGGGGGAGAACACTGAAGCTTTCTTT,CASSSRGENTEAFF
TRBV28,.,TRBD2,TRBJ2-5,TGTGCCAGCAGGCTCTACACCGGGAGGGAACAGACCCAGTACTTC,CASRLYTGREQTQYF
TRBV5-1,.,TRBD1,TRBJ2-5,TGCGCCAGCAGCTGGAAACAGGGGCGTGGGGACCAAGAGACCCAGTACTTC,CASSWKQGRGDQETQYF
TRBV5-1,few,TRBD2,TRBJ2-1,TGCGCCAGCAGCTTAGCGGGAGGGTCTACCCATGAGCAGTTCTTC,CASSLAGGSTHEQFF
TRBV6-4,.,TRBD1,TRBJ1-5,TGTGCCAGCAGCCAAGAAGGGGGCGCTGGGCAGCCCCAGCATTTT,CASSQEGGAGQPQHF
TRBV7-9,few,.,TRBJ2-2,TGTGCCAGCAGCTTTATAGGCGGAATCAGGGATTCCGGGGAGCTGTTTTTT,CASSFIGGIRDSGELFF
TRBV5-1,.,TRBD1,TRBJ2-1,TGCGCCAGCAGCAATCTAGAGGGGGCTTACAATGAGCAGTTCTTC,CASSNLEGAYNEQFF
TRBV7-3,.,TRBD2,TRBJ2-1,TGTGCCAGCAGCGTAGCGGGAGGTCACAATGAGCAGTTCTTC,CASSVAGGHNEQFF
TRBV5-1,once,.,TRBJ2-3,TGCGCCAGCAGCTTGGATCTTGCCAGTAGCACAGATACGCAGTATTTT,CASSLDLASSTDTQYF
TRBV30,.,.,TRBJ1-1,TGTGCCGGGACTCGGGGGACTGAAGCTTTCTTT,CAGTRGTEAFF
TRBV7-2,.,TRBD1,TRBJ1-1,TGTGCCAGCAGCCCAGGGGGGACAGGGGGCACCAACACTGAAGCTTTCTTT,CASSPGGTGGTNTEAFF
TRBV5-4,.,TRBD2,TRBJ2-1,TGTGCCAGCAGCTCCCGACTAGCGGGAATAGGGAATGAGCAGTTCTTC,CASSSRLAGIGNEQFF
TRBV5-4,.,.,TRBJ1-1,TGTGCCAGCAGCTTGGATAGTAACACTGAAGCTTTCTTT,CASSLDSNTEAFF
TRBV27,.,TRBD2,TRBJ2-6,TGTGCCAGCAGTCGGGTGGGGGCTAGCGGGAACTCTGGGGCCAACGTCCTGACTTTC,CASSRVGASGNSGANVLTF
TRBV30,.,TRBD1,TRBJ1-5,TGTGCCTGGAGGTTTGAACAGGGGGCTTGGCAGCCCCAGCATTTT,CAWRFEQGAWQPQHF
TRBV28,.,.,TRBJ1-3,TGTGCCAGCAGTAAGACAGGTTCCTCTGGAAACACCATATATTTT,CASSKTGSSGNTIYF
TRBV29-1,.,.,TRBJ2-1,TGCAGCGTTGAGAAGCACTCCTACAATGAGCAGTTCTTC,CSVEKHSYNEQFF
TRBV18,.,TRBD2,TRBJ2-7,TGTGCCAGCTCACCGACCCCGGGACTAGGGCCCTACGAGCAGTACTTC,CASSPTPGLGPYEQYF
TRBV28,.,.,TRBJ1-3,TGTGCCAGCAGTTTCCCCAGTGATATCAAAGCTGGAAACACCATATATTTT,CASSFPSDIKAGNTIYF
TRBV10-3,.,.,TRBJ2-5,TGTGCCATCAGTTTCGGGGTAAAAGAGACCCAGTACTTC,CAISFGVKETQYF
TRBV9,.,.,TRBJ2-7,TGTGCCAGCAGCGTAGGCGCAGGGCTAAGCTACGAGCAGTACTTC,CASSVGAGLSYEQYF
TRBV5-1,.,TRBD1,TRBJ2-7,TGCGCCAGCAGCGACACAGGGGCCTACGAGCAGTACTTC,CASSDTGAYEQYF
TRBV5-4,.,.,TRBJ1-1,TGTGCCAGCAGCTTGACCTCCAGGAAGAACACTGAAGCTTTCTTT,CASSLTSRKNTEAFF
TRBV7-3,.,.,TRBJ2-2,TGTGCCAGCAGCTTAACGGCGGGACCGAACACCGGGGAGCTGTTTTTT,CASSLTAGPNTGELFF
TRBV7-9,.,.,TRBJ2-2,TGTGCCAGCAGCTTATCCGGGCAGGGGAACACCGGGGAGCTGTTTTTT,CASSLSGQGNTGELFF
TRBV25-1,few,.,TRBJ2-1,TGTGCCAATCGACTCCGGGACTCGGCATTATGGGAGCAGTTCTTC,CANRLRDSALWEQFF
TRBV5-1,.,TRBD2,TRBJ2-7,TGCGCCAGCAGCTACCTGGGACTAGCGTACGAGCAGTACTTC,CASSYLGLAYEQYF
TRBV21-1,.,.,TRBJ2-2,TGTGCCAGCGGTCTACCGGGACTAGCGGAACCCGGGGAGCTGTTTTTT,CASGLPGLAEPGELFF
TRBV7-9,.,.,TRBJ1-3,TGTGCCAGCAGCCCGACAGGCTACGGAAACACCATATATTTT,CASSPTGYGNTIYF